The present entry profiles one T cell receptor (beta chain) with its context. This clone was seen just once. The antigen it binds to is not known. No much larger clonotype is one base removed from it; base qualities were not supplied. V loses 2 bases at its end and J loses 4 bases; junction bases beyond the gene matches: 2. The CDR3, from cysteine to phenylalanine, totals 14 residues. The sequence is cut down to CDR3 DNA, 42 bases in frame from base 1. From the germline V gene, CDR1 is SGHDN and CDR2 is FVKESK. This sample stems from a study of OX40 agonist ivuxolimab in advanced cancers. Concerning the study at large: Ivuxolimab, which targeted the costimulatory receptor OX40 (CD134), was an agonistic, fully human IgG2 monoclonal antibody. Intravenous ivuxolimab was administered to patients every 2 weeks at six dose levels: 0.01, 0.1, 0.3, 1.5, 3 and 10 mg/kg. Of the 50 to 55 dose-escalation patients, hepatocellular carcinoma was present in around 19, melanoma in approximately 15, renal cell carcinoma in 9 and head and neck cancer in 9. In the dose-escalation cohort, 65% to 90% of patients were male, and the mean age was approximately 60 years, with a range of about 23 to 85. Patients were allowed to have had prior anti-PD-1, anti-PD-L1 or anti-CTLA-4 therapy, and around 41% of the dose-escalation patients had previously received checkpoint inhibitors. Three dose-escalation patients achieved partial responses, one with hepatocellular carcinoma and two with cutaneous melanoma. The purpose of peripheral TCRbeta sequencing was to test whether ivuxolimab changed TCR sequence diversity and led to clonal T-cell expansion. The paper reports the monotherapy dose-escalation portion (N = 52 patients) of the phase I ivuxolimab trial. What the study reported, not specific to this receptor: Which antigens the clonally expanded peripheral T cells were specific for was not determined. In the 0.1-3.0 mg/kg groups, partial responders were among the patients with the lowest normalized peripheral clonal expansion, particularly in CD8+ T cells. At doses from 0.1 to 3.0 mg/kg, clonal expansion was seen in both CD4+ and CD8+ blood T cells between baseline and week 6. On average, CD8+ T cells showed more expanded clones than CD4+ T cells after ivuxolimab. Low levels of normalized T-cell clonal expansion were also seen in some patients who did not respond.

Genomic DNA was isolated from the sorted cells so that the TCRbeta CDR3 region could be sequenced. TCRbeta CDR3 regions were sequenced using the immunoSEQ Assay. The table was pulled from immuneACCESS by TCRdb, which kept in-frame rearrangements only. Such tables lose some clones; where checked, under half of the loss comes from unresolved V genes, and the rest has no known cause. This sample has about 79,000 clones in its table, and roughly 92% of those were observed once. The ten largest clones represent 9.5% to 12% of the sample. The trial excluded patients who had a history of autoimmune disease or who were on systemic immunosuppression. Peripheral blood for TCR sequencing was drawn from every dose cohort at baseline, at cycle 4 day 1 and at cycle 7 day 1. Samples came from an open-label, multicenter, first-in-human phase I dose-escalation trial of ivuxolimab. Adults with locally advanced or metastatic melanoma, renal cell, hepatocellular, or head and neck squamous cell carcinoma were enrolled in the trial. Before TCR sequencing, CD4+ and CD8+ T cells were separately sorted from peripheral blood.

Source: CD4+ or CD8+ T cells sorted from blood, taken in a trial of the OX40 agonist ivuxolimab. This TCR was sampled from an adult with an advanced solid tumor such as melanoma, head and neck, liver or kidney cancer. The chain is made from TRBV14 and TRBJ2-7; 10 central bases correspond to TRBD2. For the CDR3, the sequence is CASSQSGGEYEQYF. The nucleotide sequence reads TGTGCCAGCAGCCAAAGCGGGGGGGAGTACGAGCAGTACTTC.